The 11 T cell receptor beta chains below come from one sample, sequenced in a study of identical twins' blood T cells. TCRdb passed the 5' RACE reads through MiXCR, listing each CDR3 protein once. Among roughly 340,000 distinct CDR3 sequences listed, around 30% were seen once. The sample consisted of PBMCs. Every receptor here comes from a woman aged 18-50 years in good health.

This clonotype was counted between two and nine times. The rearrangement uses TRBV13 and TRBJ2-1; D call uncertain. From germline, CDR1 is PRHDT and CDR2 FYEKMQ (reference sequence). The CDR3 consists of 13 residues. Trimming stripped 2 bases from V and 8 bases from J, with 10 bases between. CDR3 sequence: CASSLRLWHEQFF. The CDR3 nucleotides read TGTGCCAGCAGCTTACGACTCTGGCATGAGCAGTTCTTC. The full variable domain, its missing parts supplied by reference TRBV13 and TRBJ2-1, is AAGVIQSPRHLIKEKRETATLKCYPIPRHDTVYWYQQGPGQDPQFLISFYEKMQSDKGSIPDRFSAQQFSDYHSELNMSSLELGDSALYFCASSLRLWHEQFFGPGTRLTVL.

This clonotype was counted between two and nine times. The chain combines TRBV20-1 with TRBJ1-5; D is uncertain. Deletions cut 3 bases from V and 0 bases from J, with 9 bases between. The CDR3 totals 14 residues. Germline values: CDR1 DFQATT, CDR2 SNEGSKA (reference sequence). The CDR3 nucleotides read TGCAGTGCTAGCGCAGAATATAGCAATCAGCCCCAGCATTTT. Translated: CSASAEYSNQPQHF.

The V call is TRBV29-1, the J call TRBJ2-2; 8 positions agree with TRBD2. The J segment lost 8 bases and the V segment lost 6 bases, leaving 11 bases of the junction unmatched. The CDR3 contains 14 residues. Germline V gene data show CDR1 as SQVTM and CDR2 as ANQGSEA. The CDR3 here is CSVGGVTTAGELFF. The CDR3 DNA reads TGCAGCGTCGGGGGGGTCACCACCGCAGGGGAGCTGTTTTTT.

This clonotype came up a few times. Since a much larger clone is just one base distant, this may be a read error. This chain connects TRBV5-1 to TRBJ2-3; D is perhaps TRBD2 (6 bases). Per the germline V gene, CDR1 is SGHRS and CDR2 is YFSETQ. This CDR3 has 16 amino acids. The CDR3 nucleotides read TGCGCCGGCAGCTTGGGAACGGGACTCCTCACAGATACGCAGTATTTT. Translating gives CAGSLGTGLLTDTQYF.

Regarding this clonotype: Since the CDR3 does not end with the conserved phenylalanine or tryptophan, this likely comes from a read error. The CDR3 DNA follows: TGTGCCAGCAGTCCGGATCCTAACTATGGCTACACCTTA. Translation: CASSPDPNYGYTL. The V gene is TRBV2, the J gene TRBJ1-2; D remains ambiguous. The germline CDR1 and CDR2 sequences are SNHLY and FYNNEI. The CDR3 totals 13 residues. The V and J ends lost 5 bases and 0 bases respectively, with 7 bases between them.

The chain employs TRBV20-1 and TRBJ2-3; either TRBD1 or TRBD2 may fit D (5 bases each). Germline V gene lookup returns CDR1 DFQATT and CDR2 SNEGSKA (reference sequence). V shed 5 bases and J shed 5 bases, with 14 bases lying between them. The CDR3 sequence is 13 residues long. CDR3 loop: CSAAEGTLDTQYF. CDR3 DNA: TGCAGTGCTGCGGAAGGGACCTTAGATACGCAGTATTTT.

This clonotype was seen a few times. V and J are TRBV27 and TRBJ1-2; TRBD1 agrees at 9 bases. Losses at the gene ends were 5 bases for V and 3 bases for J; bases not matched to a gene: 7. CDR1 and CDR2 from the germline V gene are MNHEY and SMNVEV (reference sequence). The CDR3 length is 15 residues. CDR3: CASSPAGTGYYGYTF. As DNA, the CDR3 is TGTGCCAGCAGTCCGGCGGGGACAGGGTACTATGGCTACACCTTC.

The genes are TRBV9 and TRBJ1-2; D perhaps matches TRBD1 (6 bases). Germline V gene lookup returns CDR1 SGDLS and CDR2 YYNGEE. Trimming took 3 bases from V and 13 from J, leaving 19 bases between them. The CDR3 is 13 amino acids. CDR3 coding DNA: TGTGCCAGCAGCGCCTCGGGACACCTACATCTCACCTTC. Its translation is CASSASGHLHLTF.

V and J are TRBV11-2 and TRBJ2-1, with 10 bases identical to TRBD2. After removal of 3 bases from V and 4 bases from J, the junction contained 6 bases not matched to a gene. The CDR3 is made up of 16 amino acids. Germline V lookup: CDR1 SGHAT, CDR2 FQNNGV. CDR3 nucleotide sequence: TGTGCCAGCAGCTTGGTAGCGGGAGGCCTTTACAATGAGCAGTTCTTC. It translates to CASSLVAGGLYNEQFF. Full variable domain (missing parts from reference TRBV11-2 and TRBJ2-1): EAGVAQSPRYKIIEKRQSVAFWCNPISGHATLYWYQQILGQGPKLLIQFQNNGVVDDSQLPKDRFSAERLKGVDSTLKIQPAKLEDSAVYLCASSLVAGGLYNEQFFGPGTRLTVL.

This clonotype showed up just a few times. This chain joins TRBV9 and TRBJ2-7; no clear D gene. The germline V and J ends were trimmed by 1 base and 2 bases, with 10 bases remaining between them. The CDR3 contains 14 residues. Germline V lookup: CDR1 SGDLS, CDR2 YYNGEE. The CDR3 sequence is CASSVNAGPYEQYF. In nucleotides, the CDR3 is TGTGCCAGCAGCGTAAACGCCGGCCCCTACGAGCAGTACTTC.

In this sample, this clonotype turned up many times. The chain employs TRBV29-1 and TRBJ2-2, with 7 bases identical to TRBD2. The CDR3 is 14 amino acids. Germline V gene sequence: CDR1 SQVTM, CDR2 ANQGSEA. J lost 3 bases, V lost 4 bases, and 5 bases had no gene match. CDR3 in DNA: TGCAGCGTTGTCTGGCGGGAGCACACCGGGGAGCTGTTTTTT. Translating it yields CSVVWREHTGELFF.